The clone carrying this T cell receptor (beta chain) was detected many times. What it binds is unknown. Fresh 10 ml peripheral blood yielded PBMCs. This specimen belongs to a study of T cells in Graves' hyperthyroidism and ophthalmopathy. Background on the study: Peripheral blood was taken when the disease was first diagnosed, before any treatment began. Study-wide points: Peripheral blood also featured most of the thyroid clonotypes expanded above 0.001.

RNA transcripts were the template for amplifying TCR beta CDR3 regions. Carried out on the TCR CDR3, a first-round RT-PCR used the HTBI primer set. TCRdb called the multiplex PCR reads again in MiXCR, with one record for every CDR3 protein. The table lists 350,000 to 500,000 distinct CDR3 sequences, about 13% of them singletons. This CDR3 contains 15 residues. V was clipped by 2 bases and J by 3 bases, with 14 bases between them. Sequenced sample: blood. This sequence originates from a young woman with Graves' hyperthyroidism. V and J are TRBV12-3 or TRBV12-4 and TRBJ2-7; no definite D call. This CDR3 reads CASSLRIGPLYEQYF. CDR3 nucleotide sequence: TGTGCCAGCAGTTTAAGGATTGGGCCTCTCTACGAGCAGTACTTC.